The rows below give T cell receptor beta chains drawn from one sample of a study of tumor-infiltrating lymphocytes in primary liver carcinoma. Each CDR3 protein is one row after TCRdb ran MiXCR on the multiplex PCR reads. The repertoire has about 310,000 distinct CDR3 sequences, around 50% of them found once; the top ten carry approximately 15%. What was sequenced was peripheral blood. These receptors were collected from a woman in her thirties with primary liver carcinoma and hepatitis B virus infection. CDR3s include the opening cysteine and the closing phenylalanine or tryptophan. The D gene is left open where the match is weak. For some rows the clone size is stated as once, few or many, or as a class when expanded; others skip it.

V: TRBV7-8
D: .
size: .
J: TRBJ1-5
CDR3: CASSFQGWGQPQHF
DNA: TGTGCCAGCAGTTTTCAGGGCTGGGGCCAGCCCCAGCACTTT

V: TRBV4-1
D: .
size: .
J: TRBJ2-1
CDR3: CASSQGPMGGFSYNERFF
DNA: TGCGCCAGCAGCCAAGGTCCTATGGGGGGTTTTTCCTACAATGAGCGGTTCTTC

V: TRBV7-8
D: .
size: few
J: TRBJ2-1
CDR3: CASTLHPTENEQFF
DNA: TGTGCCAGCACCCTACACCCGACTGAAAATGAGCAGTTCTTC

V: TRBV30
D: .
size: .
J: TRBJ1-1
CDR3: CAWSAQGEAFF
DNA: TGTGCCTGGAGTGCCCAGGGTGAAGCTTTCTTT

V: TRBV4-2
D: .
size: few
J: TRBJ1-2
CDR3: CASSQAEGGNYGYTF
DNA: TGTGCCAGCAGCCAAGCAGAGGGGGGAAACTATGGCTACACCTTC

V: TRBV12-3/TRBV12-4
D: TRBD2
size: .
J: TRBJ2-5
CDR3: CASSRAGGFLETQYF
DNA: TGTGCCAGCAGTAGAGCGGGAGGCTTTTTAGAGACCCAGTACTTC

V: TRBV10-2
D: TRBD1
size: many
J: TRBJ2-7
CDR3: CASSGSGTGVDEQYF
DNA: TGCGCCAGCAGTGGCTCCGGGACAGGGGTTGACGAGCAGTACTTC

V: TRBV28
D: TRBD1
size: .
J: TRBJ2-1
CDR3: CASRSPGGHEQFF
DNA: TGTGCCAGCAGATCCCCAGGGGGACATGAGCAGTTCTTC

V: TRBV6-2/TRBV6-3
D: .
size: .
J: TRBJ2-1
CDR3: CGSSYQLGNEQFF
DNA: TGTGGCAGCAGTTACCAGTTGGGCAATGAGCAGTTCTTC

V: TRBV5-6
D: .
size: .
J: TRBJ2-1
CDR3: CASSLATAHEQFF
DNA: TGTGCCAGCAGCTTGGCTACCGCGCATGAGCAGTTCTTC

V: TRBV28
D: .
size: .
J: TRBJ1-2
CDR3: CASSQPPEGLGYGYTF
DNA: TGTGCCAGCAGCCAACCCCCCGAGGGGCTCGGCTATGGCTACACCTTC

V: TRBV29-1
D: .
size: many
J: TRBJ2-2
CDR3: CSVVEGTGELFF
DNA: TGCAGCGTTGTCGAAGGGACCGGGGAGCTGTTTTTT

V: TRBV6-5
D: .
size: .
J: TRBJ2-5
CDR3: CASSREKQEAQYF
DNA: TGTGCCAGCAGTCGTGAGAAACAAGAGGCCCAGTACTTC

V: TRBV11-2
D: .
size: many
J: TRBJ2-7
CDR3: CASSGQTSSSSYEQYF
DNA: TGTGCCAGCAGCGGTCAGACTAGTTCAAGCTCCTACGAGCAGTACTTC

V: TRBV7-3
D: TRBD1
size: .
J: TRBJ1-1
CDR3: CASSPEGANTEAFF
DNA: TGTGCCAGCAGCCCCGAGGGGGCGAACACTGAAGCTTTCTTT

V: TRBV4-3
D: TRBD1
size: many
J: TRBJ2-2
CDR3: CASSQIGTGRHTGELFF
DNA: TGCGCCAGCAGCCAAATCGGGACAGGGCGCCACACCGGGGAGCTGTTTTTT

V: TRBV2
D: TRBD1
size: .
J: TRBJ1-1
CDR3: CASSRGTAINTEALF
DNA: TGTGCCAGCAGTAGAGGGACAGCCATAAACACTGAAGCTCTCTTT

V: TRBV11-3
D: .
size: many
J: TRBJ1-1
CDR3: CASSGGTDLMNTEAFF
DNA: TGTGCCAGCAGCGGAGGGACCGACTTAATGAACACTGAAGCTTTCTTT

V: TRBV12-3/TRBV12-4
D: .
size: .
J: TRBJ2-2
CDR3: CASNFRAGTGELFF
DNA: TGTGCCAGCAATTTCAGGGCCGGAACCGGGGAGCTGTTTTTT

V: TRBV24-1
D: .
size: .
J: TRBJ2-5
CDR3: CATSHSSGDPTETQYF
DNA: TGTGCCACCAGTCATTCCTCTGGGGACCCAACGGAGACCCAGTACTTC

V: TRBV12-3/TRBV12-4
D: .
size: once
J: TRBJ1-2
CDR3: CASSFGQGFYYGYTF
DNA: TGTGCCAGCAGTTTCGGTCAGGGGTTCTACTATGGCTACACCTTC

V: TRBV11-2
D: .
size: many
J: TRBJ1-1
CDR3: CASSLDWTEEAFF
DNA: TGTGCCAGCAGCTTAGATTGGACGGAGGAAGCTTTCTTT

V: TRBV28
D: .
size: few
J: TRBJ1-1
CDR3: CASSPLGPQDTEAFF
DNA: TGTGCCAGCAGCCCCCTCGGACCCCAGGACACTGAAGCTTTCTTT

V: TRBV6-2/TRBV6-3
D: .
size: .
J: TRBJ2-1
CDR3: CAGSTLRQPPYNEQFF
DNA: TGTGCCGGCAGCACCCTTCGACAGCCACCCTACAATGAGCAGTTCTTC

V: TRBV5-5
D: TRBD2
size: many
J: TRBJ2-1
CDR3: CASSRGLAVPKSSYNEQFF
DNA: TGTGCCAGCAGCCGCGGACTAGCGGTACCCAAGAGCTCCTACAATGAGCAGTTCTTC

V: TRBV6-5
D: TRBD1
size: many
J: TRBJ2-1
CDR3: CASTQPGQTERNNEQFF
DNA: TGTGCCAGCACACAGCCGGGACAGACGGAAAGGAACAATGAGCAGTTCTTC

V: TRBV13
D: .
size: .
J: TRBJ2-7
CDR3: CASSSGASARDEQYF
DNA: TGTGCCAGCAGCTCCGGGGCTAGCGCTCGGGACGAGCAGTACTTC

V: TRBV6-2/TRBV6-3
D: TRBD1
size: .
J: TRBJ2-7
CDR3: CASCQHLQGRYEQYF
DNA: TGTGCCAGCTGTCAACACCTACAGGGGCGATACGAGCAGTACTTC

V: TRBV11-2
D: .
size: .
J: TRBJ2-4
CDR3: CASRPRPADIQYF
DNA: TGTGCCAGCAGGCCTCGGCCAGCCGACATTCAGTACTTC

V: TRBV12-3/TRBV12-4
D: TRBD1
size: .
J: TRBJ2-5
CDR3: CASRAGTAIQETQYF
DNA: TGTGCCAGCAGGGCCGGGACAGCGATCCAAGAGACCCAGTACTTC

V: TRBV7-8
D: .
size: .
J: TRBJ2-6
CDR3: CASSPSGQGVTAGANVLTF
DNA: TGTGCCAGCAGCCCCTCTGGACAAGGCGTAACGGCTGGGGCCAACGTCCTGACTTTC

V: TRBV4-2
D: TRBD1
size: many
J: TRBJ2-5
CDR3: CASSQDRGTWETQYF
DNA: TGTGCCAGCAGCCAAGACAGGGGGACCTGGGAGACCCAGTACTTC